The rows below give T cell receptor beta chains drawn from one sample of a study of vaccination effects on CD4 cells after COVID-19. The antigens for these receptors are not known. This table comes from immunoSEQ multiplex PCR, and its TCRdb copy is limited to in-frame clones, with some not included. The sample lists over 45,000 clones, around 70% occurring once. The sequencing here drew on CD4+ T cells from PBMCs cultured with SARS-CoV-2 spike peptides, taken before COVID-19 vaccination. The receptors shown here come from a human donor who received a COVID-19 vaccine. Each CDR3 is given with its conserved first and last residue. A D gene is named only where the DNA matches it firmly. Some rows mark clone size as missing; the rest say once, few, many or name a class of expanded clone.

V gene,J gene,D gene,clone size,CDR3 protein,CDR3 DNA
TRBV2,TRBJ1-2,NA,NA,CASSAGVGNYGYTF,TGTGCCAGCAGTGCGGGGGTCGGCAACTATGGCTACACCTTC
TRBV5-1,TRBJ2-5,TRBD2,NA,CASSPGLARETQYF,TGCGCCAGCAGCCCTGGACTAGCGCGAGAGACCCAGTACTTC
TRBV5-5,TRBJ2-2,NA,few,CASSLNTGELFF,TGTGCCAGCAGCTTGAACACCGGGGAGCTGTTTTTT
TRBV30,TRBJ2-2,TRBD1,NA,CARQGRGTGELFF,TGTGCCCGACAGGGACGAGGCACCGGGGAGCTGTTTTTT
TRBV2,TRBJ2-1,NA,NA,CASSEAGWNEQFF,TGTGCCAGCAGTGAGGCAGGTTGGAATGAGCAGTTCTTC
TRBV9,TRBJ1-4,NA,NA,CASSRGAPNGREKLFF,TGTGCCAGCAGTAGGGGGGCCCCCAATGGTCGTGAAAAACTGTTTTTT
TRBV2,TRBJ1-2,NA,NA,CASSDGRSNYGYTF,TGTGCCAGCAGTGATGGCAGATCTAACTATGGCTACACCTTC
TRBV6-1,TRBJ2-3,TRBD2,NA,CASSETLAGGPSDTQYF,TGTGCCAGCAGTGAAACACTAGCGGGAGGGCCCTCAGATACGCAGTATTTT
TRBV7-2,TRBJ1-6,NA,NA,CASSLGTNNSPLHF,TGTGCCAGCAGCTTAGGGACAAATAATTCACCCCTCCACTTT
TRBV7-2,TRBJ2-5,NA,NA,CASSLAQPPSGTQYF,TGTGCCAGCAGCTTAGCGCAACCACCCTCAGGGACCCAGTACTTC
TRBV7-2,TRBJ2-3,TRBD2,NA,CASSLQREGTQYF,TGTGCCAGCAGCCTCCAGCGGGAGGGTACGCAGTATTTT
TRBV29-1,TRBJ1-1,NA,NA,CSVYRENTEAFF,TGCAGCGTTTACAGGGAGAACACTGAAGCTTTCTTT
TRBV7-4,TRBJ2-7,NA,NA,CASSPTDSYEQYF,TGTGCCAGCAGCCCAACGGACAGTTACGAGCAGTACTTC
TRBV7-9,TRBJ2-2,TRBD1,few,CASSHGQGNTGELFF,TGTGCCAGCAGCCATGGACAGGGGAACACCGGGGAGCTGTTTTTT
TRBV5-1,TRBJ2-1,NA,NA,CASGGSYNEQFF,TGCGCCAGTGGGGGGTCCTACAATGAGCAGTTCTTC
TRBV4-1,TRBJ2-1,TRBD2,NA,CASSQVPLSGRPPFTSYNEQFF,TGCGCCAGCAGCCAAGTTCCCCTTAGCGGGAGGCCTCCTTTCACTTCCTACAATGAGCAGTTCTTC
TRBV19,TRBJ1-2,TRBD1,few,CASSTIDRENYGYTF,TGTGCCAGTAGTACCATTGACAGGGAGAACTATGGCTACACCTTC
TRBV24-1,TRBJ1-5,NA,NA,CATRGPKKQPQHF,TGTGCCACCAGGGGGCCTAAAAAACAGCCCCAGCATTTT
TRBV18,TRBJ2-1,TRBD2,NA,CASSPTGLAGVGQFF,TGTGCCAGCTCACCTACGGGACTAGCGGGAGTTGGGCAGTTCTTC
TRBV4-2,TRBJ2-3,NA,NA,CASSQDHRTDTQYF,TGTGCCAGCAGCCAAGATCACCGCACAGATACGCAGTATTTT
TRBV7-8,TRBJ1-1,NA,NA,CASSLNHRANTEAFF,TGTGCCAGCAGCTTAAATCACAGGGCGAACACTGAAGCTTTCTTT
TRBV3-1/TRBV3-2,TRBJ2-7,TRBD1,NA,CASSQDPGTGGEQYF,TGTGCCAGCAGCCAAGATCCCGGGACAGGCGGCGAGCAGTACTTC
TRBV6-1,TRBJ2-7,TRBD1,NA,CASSSQGAVYEQYF,TGTGCCAGCAGTTCCCAGGGGGCCGTCTACGAGCAGTACTTC
TRBV5-4,TRBJ2-5,TRBD2,NA,CASSLGSGGLQETQYF,TGTGCCAGCAGCTTGGGGAGCGGGGGGCTCCAAGAGACCCAGTACTTC
TRBV7-2,TRBJ2-4,NA,NA,CASSLGNAKNIQYF,TGTGCCAGCAGCTTAGGGAACGCCAAAAACATTCAGTACTTC
TRBV4-1,TRBJ1-2,TRBD1,once,CASSQDPQGVHGYTF,TGCGCCAGCAGCCAAGATCCCCAGGGGGTCCATGGCTACACCTTC
TRBV11-2,TRBJ2-7,TRBD1,NA,CASSLRFRGLNEQYF,TGTGCCAGCAGCTTAAGGTTTAGGGGGCTCAACGAGCAGTACTTC
TRBV10-3,TRBJ1-3,NA,few,CASGVSGNTIYF,TGTGCCTCGGGGGTGAGCGGAAACACCATATATTTT
TRBV7-9,TRBJ2-2,TRBD1,few,CASSSLRQGAGELFF,TGTGCCAGCAGCTCCCTTCGACAGGGGGCCGGGGAGCTGTTTTTT
TRBV14,TRBJ2-6,NA,NA,CASSQGARGIVLTF,TGTGCCAGCAGCCAAGGGGCACGGGGGATCGTCCTGACTTTC
TRBV30,TRBJ2-3,NA,NA,CAWSVYWGRGLRITDTQYF,TGTGCCTGGAGTGTATACTGGGGGCGCGGACTTAGAATCACAGATACGCAGTATTTT
TRBV5-4,TRBJ1-2,NA,NA,CASSLDGFYGYTF,TGTGCCAGCAGCTTGGACGGCTTCTATGGCTACACCTTC
TRBV7-2,TRBJ2-3,TRBD2,NA,CASSLVGGTSGGPSDTQYF,TGTGCCAGCAGCTTAGTAGGCGGGACTAGCGGGGGACCTTCAGATACGCAGTATTTT
TRBV29-1,TRBJ2-3,TRBD2,NA,CSVESRAGSSGDTQYF,TGCAGCGTTGAAAGCCGAGCGGGGAGCTCGGGAGATACGCAGTATTTT
TRBV4-1,TRBJ2-1,NA,once,CASSQEGTPAYNEQFF,TGCGCCAGCAGCCAAGAGGGGACCCCTGCCTACAATGAGCAGTTCTTC
TRBV29-1,TRBJ1-3,NA,NA,CSVLLGAGNTIYF,TGCAGCGTTTTGCTGGGGGCTGGAAACACCATATATTTT
TRBV30,TRBJ1-3,NA,NA,CAWSVQSGNTIYF,TGTGCCTGGAGTGTCCAAAGTGGAAACACCATATATTTT
TRBV18,TRBJ2-1,NA,NA,CASSVLSGTSYNEQFF,TGTGCCAGCTCAGTTCTTTCCGGGACCTCCTACAATGAGCAGTTCTTC
TRBV7-9,TRBJ2-2,TRBD1,NA,CASSKDRGYTGELFF,TGTGCCAGCAGCAAAGACAGGGGATACACCGGGGAGCTGTTTTTT
TRBV19,TRBJ1-1,NA,NA,CASRSGTKQGEAFF,TGTGCCAGTAGATCCGGGACCAAACAGGGTGAAGCTTTCTTT
TRBV10-3,TRBJ1-1,NA,NA,CAISERRAGTEAFF,TGTGCCATCAGTGAGCGTAGGGCGGGCACTGAAGCTTTCTTT
TRBV18,TRBJ2-1,TRBD2,NA,CASSPPRGSGRYNEQFF,TGTGCCAGCTCACCACCCCGGGGGAGCGGGAGGTACAATGAGCAGTTCTTC
TRBV4-2,TRBJ2-1,NA,NA,CASSLRSVSETEQFF,TGTGCCAGCAGCCTAAGGTCGGTTAGCGAGACGGAGCAGTTCTTC
TRBV28,TRBJ2-7,TRBD1,NA,CASNRGVAYEQYF,TGTGCCAGTAACAGGGGAGTAGCCTACGAGCAGTACTTC
TRBV7-2,TRBJ2-7,TRBD1,once,CASTPTIGTGGREQYF,TGTGCCAGCACTCCCACCATCGGGACAGGGGGCCGCGAGCAGTACTTC
TRBV3-1/TRBV3-2,TRBJ1-3,NA,NA,CASSPTGTGSAIYF,TGTGCCAGCAGCCCTACGGGTACAGGGTCGGCCATATATTTT
TRBV5-6,TRBJ1-2,NA,NA,CASSPRALRGYTF,TGTGCCAGCAGCCCTAGGGCCCTTAGAGGCTACACCTTC
TRBV3-1/TRBV3-2,TRBJ2-1,NA,NA,CASSQEVLSSYNEQFF,TGTGCCAGCAGCCAAGAGGTTCTAAGCTCCTACAATGAGCAGTTCTTC
TRBV10-2,TRBJ1-4,NA,NA,CASRRGGLGEKLFF,TGCGCCAGCAGACGAGGGGGGTTGGGGGAAAAACTGTTTTTT
TRBV10-3,TRBJ2-5,NA,NA,CAISENPGPAETQYF,TGTGCCATCAGTGAGAACCCGGGACCGGCGGAGACCCAGTACTTC
TRBV19,TRBJ1-6,TRBD1,NA,CASRETGGGSPLHF,TGTGCCAGTCGGGAGACAGGGGGCGGATCACCCCTCCACTTT
TRBV5-1,TRBJ1-2,NA,NA,CASSLRQTSYGYTF,TGCGCCAGCAGCTTAAGACAGACGTCGTATGGCTACACCTTC
TRBV29-1,TRBJ2-3,TRBD2,once,CSVEEGGLAGEADTQYF,TGCAGCGTTGAAGAGGGGGGACTAGCGGGAGAGGCAGATACGCAGTATTTT
TRBV9,TRBJ1-2,TRBD1,NA,CASSVRIGTGYGYTF,TGTGCCAGCAGCGTGCGAATCGGGACAGGCTATGGCTACACCTTC
TRBV5-1,TRBJ1-1,TRBD1,few,CASSTDRGGEAFF,TGCGCCAGCAGCACCGACAGGGGGGGAGAAGCTTTCTTT
TRBV7-2,TRBJ1-2,TRBD1,few,CASSRQGNYGYTF,TGTGCCAGCAGCCGACAGGGAAACTATGGCTACACCTTC
TRBV5-1,TRBJ2-5,NA,NA,CASSLGNRETQYF,TGCGCCAGCAGCTTGGGGAACCGAGAGACCCAGTACTTC
TRBV13,TRBJ2-3,TRBD1,NA,CASSWGQGAGDTQYF,TGTGCCAGCAGCTGGGGACAGGGGGCTGGAGATACGCAGTATTTT
TRBV10-3,TRBJ1-1,NA,NA,CAISGSQGNTEAFF,TGTGCCATCAGTGGCTCCCAAGGGAACACTGAAGCTTTCTTT